The clone carrying this T cell receptor beta chain was observed a few times. Its antigen is undetermined. Germline CDR1 reads SGHRS; CDR2 reads YFSETQ. V lost 0 bases, J lost 7 bases, and 11 bases lay in between. The CDR3 covers 15 residues. From the 5' RACE reads, TCRdb called clonotypes with MiXCR, one entry per CDR3 protein. The data contain about 790,000 distinct CDR3 sequences, 15% to 20% of them seen just once; the ten biggest clones take up around 12%. This sample stems from a study of identical twins. Findings and caveats of the study: Models underpredicted monozygotic twin sharing of out-of-frame TCR alpha. An excess of low generation probability was shown by twin-shared out-of-frame alpha sequences.

Separately, the same data were catalogued under a study of T cells expressing NK-cell markers. That publication notes: One of the eight sequenced donors was seronegative, whereas the other seven were HCMV-seropositive. Dominant NKG2C+ clonotypes made up roughly 1.0-8% of CD8+ T cells in roughly six donors.

The J gene is TRBJ1-6, the V gene TRBV5-1; maybe TRBD1 (5 bases). The receptor was derived from a woman aged 18 to 35 in good health. Sequenced input: PBMCs. The CDR3 nucleotides read TGCGCCAGCAGCTTGGTAACAGGAGTCAATTCACCCCTCCACTTT. The encoded protein is CASSLVTGVNSPLHF. The variable domain in full, with the rest retrieved from reference TRBV5-1 and TRBJ1-6, is KAGVTQTPRYLIKTRGQQVTLSCSPISGHRSVSWYQQTPGQGLQFLFEYFSETQRNKGNFPGRFSGRQFSNSRSEMNVSTLELGDSALYLCASSLVTGVNSPLHFGNGTRLTVT.